The source of this T cell receptor beta chain is a study of graft-versus-host responses after intestinal transplantation. At the level of the study: Recipients received multivisceral, liver-intestinal, or isolated intestinal transplants.

Germline values: CDR1 LGHNA, CDR2 YSLEER. The V and J ends lost 2 bases and 1 base respectively, with 9 bases between them. CDR3 length: 15 amino acids. Grafts had their tissue processed, releasing intraepithelial and lamina propria lymphocytes. The assay was immunoSEQ multiplex PCR, and TCRdb's table has in-frame clones only and misses some. Of around 17,000 clones listed, more than 80% are singletons. The origin of this receptor is a human patient who received an intestinal transplant, so some T cells may come from the graft donor. This chain uses TRBV4-3 with TRBJ1-3; D gene ambiguous. The material was ileum tissue, obtained approximately 97 days after intestinal transplant. The DNA for the CDR3 is TGCGCCAGCAGCCAAAGGTGGGAATCTGGAAACACCATATATTTT. Protein: CASSQRWESGNTIYF.